Below are 22 T cell receptor beta chains sequenced from a single sample in a study of PD-1 blockade in classical Hodgkin lymphoma. TCRdb's table, derived via immunoSEQ multiplex PCR, lists solely in-frame clones and lacks some. The data hold tens of thousands of clones, with 70% observed a single time. Brentuximab vedotin exposure varied, and every patient relapsed after autologous stem cell transplantation. The input for sequencing was peripheral blood mononuclear cells (PBMCs), taken before the second cycle of nivolumab. The receptors stem from a human donor with classical Hodgkin lymphoma.

Worth noting for this clone: A junction boundary mismatches the germline segment, possibly from a read error. V and J are TRBV7-7 and TRBJ2-1; 7 nucleotides line up with TRBD2. The CDR3 consists of 13 residues. Germline V gene lookup returns CDR1 SSHAT and CDR2 FNYEAQ (reference sequence). The CDR3 DNA sequence: TGTGCTAGCAGCCTCGGGAGGACGAATGAGCAGTTCTTC. Its protein is CASSLGRTNEQFF.

The rearrangement joins TRBV5-1 to TRBJ2-5; TRBD1 matches at 9 bases. Germline CDR1 reads SGHRS; CDR2 reads YFSETQ. CDR3 size: 16 residues. The J segment lost 5 bases and the V segment lost 4 bases, leaving 12 bases of the junction unmatched. The CDR3: CASSPGQGGYWETQYF. CDR3 DNA sequence: TGCGCCAGCAGCCCGGGACAGGGAGGGTATTGGGAGACCCAGTACTTC.

This chain joins TRBV4-2 and TRBJ2-3, with TRBD2 identical over 15 bases. The germline gives CDR1 LGHNA, CDR2 YNFKEQ. V lost 5 bases, J lost 3 bases, and 6 bases stayed unmatched. The CDR3 has 17 amino acids. This CDR3 is CASSTTGTSGGTDTQYF. The CDR3 DNA sequence: TGTGCCAGCAGCACTACCGGGACTAGCGGGGGGACAGATACGCAGTATTTT.

The chain combines TRBV5-1 with TRBJ2-2; 14 nucleotides agree with TRBD2. V lost 4 bases to trimming and J lost 1 base; unmatched junction nucleotides: 9. CDR3 size: 19 residues. CDR1 is SGHRS and CDR2 is YFSETQ in the germline V gene. The CDR3 reads CASSPGRLAGGWNTGELFF. Here the CDR3 DNA reads TGCGCCAGCAGCCCTGGCAGACTAGCGGGAGGGTGGAACACCGGGGAGCTGTTTTTT.

The rearrangement links TRBV18 to TRBJ2-5; D is unresolved. The CDR3 contains 11 residues. V gave up 3 bases and J gave up 1 base, with 0 bases separating them. Germline CDR1 and CDR2: KGHSH and LQKENI. The CDR3 region is CASSPQETQYF. The CDR3 coding sequence is TGTGCCAGCTCACCCCAAGAGACCCAGTACTTC. The whole variable domain, filled in from reference TRBV18 and TRBJ2-5, reads NAGVMQNPRHLVRRRGQEARLRCSPMKGHSHVYWYRQLPEEGLKFMVYLQKENIIDESGMPKERFSAEFPKEGPSILRIQQVVRGDSAAYFCASSPQETQYFGPGTRLLVL.

The genes are TRBV7-2 and TRBJ1-2, with TRBD1 identical over 8 bases. The CDR3 extends over 13 amino acids. V gave up 6 bases and J gave up 4 bases; unmatched junction bases: 4. Germline V CDR1 and CDR2: SGHTA, FQGNSA. The CDR3 bases are TGTGCCAGCAGTCGCGGACAGGGCTATGGCTACACCTTC. It codes for CASSRGQGYGYTF.

This chain's CDR3 is CASSQDYGAGELFF. The CDR3 nucleotides read TGCGCCAGCAGCCAAGATTACGGGGCGGGGGAGCTGTTTTTT. The V gene is TRBV4-3, the J gene TRBJ2-2; D assignment may be TRBD1 or TRBD2 (5 bases each). This CDR3 spans 14 amino acids. CDR1 is LGHNA and CDR2 is YSLEER in the germline V gene. Trimming left V 0 bases short and J 8 bases short, with 10 bases between.

The genes are TRBV5-6 and TRBJ1-2, with D tentatively TRBD1 (5 bases). V was cut by 4 bases and J by 1 base, with 17 bases left in between. The germline V gene encodes CDR1 SGHDT and CDR2 YYEEEE. CDR3 length: 16 amino acids. The chain's CDR3 is CASSPKSTALNYGYTF. The CDR3 DNA sequence: TGTGCCAGCAGCCCAAAATCGACAGCCCTTAACTATGGCTACACCTTC.

This chain connects TRBV6-6 to TRBJ1-5; 11 bases map to TRBD1. Trimming cost V 6 bases and J 5 bases; bases outside gene matches: 6. The germline CDR1 and CDR2 sequences are MNHNY and SVGAGI (reference sequence). The CDR3 runs 15 residues. The CDR3 protein is CASSWTGGDDQPQHF. CDR3 in DNA: TGTGCCAGCAGCTGGACAGGGGGCGATGATCAGCCCCAGCATTTT.

The V call is TRBV4-3, the J call TRBJ1-2; a possible D gene is TRBD1 (6 bases). V lost 4 bases and J lost 4, with 13 bases in between. This CDR3 has 14 residues. CDR1 is LGHNA and CDR2 is YSLEER in the germline V gene. In nucleotides, the CDR3 is TGCGCCAGCAGCCGGACAGTAAGGGGCTATGGCTACACCTTC. Residues: CASSRTVRGYGYTF.

Only one count was recorded for this clone. J is TRBJ1-1 and V is TRBV6-5, with D perhaps TRBD1 (5 bases). From germline, CDR1 is MNHEY and CDR2 SVGAGI. Trimming shortened V by 5 bases and J by 6 bases, and 13 bases separated the two germline ends. The CDR3 covers 13 residues. The CDR3 loop reads CASSRDSLAEAFF. The CDR3 coding sequence is TGTGCCAGCAGTAGGGACTCTCTCGCTGAAGCTTTCTTT.

The V gene is TRBV7-8, the J gene TRBJ1-4, with 10 nucleotides matching TRBD1. Trimming took 5 bases from V and 0 from J; bases not matched to a gene: 3. CDR1 and CDR2 from the germline V gene are SGHVS and FQNEAQ. CDR3 length: 16 amino acids. This CDR3 is CASSPGQGATNEKLFF. The CDR3 DNA sequence: TGTGCCAGCAGCCCCGGACAGGGGGCAACTAATGAAAAACTGTTTTTT.

The chain uses TRBV19 and TRBJ1-1; D call uncertain. Between the trimmed V and J ends, which lost 2 bases and 4 bases, there was a span of 11 bases. Looked up from germline, CDR1 is LNHDA and CDR2 is SQIVND (reference sequence). The CDR3 is made up of 14 amino acids. This CDR3 reads CASSIRGVGTEAFF. The CDR3 DNA reads as TGTGCCAGTAGTATACGGGGAGTGGGCACTGAAGCTTTCTTT.

A single count supports this clone. The chain joins TRBV5-1 to TRBJ2-3; 8 nucleotides agree with TRBD2. V shed 2 bases, J shed 10 bases, and the junction held 6 bases outside the gene matches. From germline, CDR1 is SGHRS and CDR2 YFSETQ. The CDR3 spans 13 residues. The CDR3 nucleotides are TGCGCCAGCAGCTTTGGGATTAGCGGGGCGCAGTATTTT. It specifies CASSFGISGAQYF. Filled out from reference TRBV5-1 and TRBJ2-3, the complete variable domain reads KAGVTQTPRYLIKTRGQQVTLSCSPISGHRSVSWYQQTPGQGLQFLFEYFSETQRNKGNFPGRFSGRQFSNSRSEMNVSTLELGDSALYLCASSFGISGAQYFGPGTRLTVL.

The rearrangement uses TRBV28 and TRBJ1-5, with 7 positions matching TRBD1. V shed 3 bases, J shed 3 bases, and the junction held 5 bases outside the gene matches. This CDR3 is 15 amino acids long. Germline assignment: CDR1 MDHEN and CDR2 SYDVKM. For the CDR3, the DNA is TGTGCCAGCAGTTTTGGCGACAGGGACAATCAGCCCCAGCATTTT. It yields the protein CASSFGDRDNQPQHF.

This clone has just a few counts. The chain carries TRBV30 and TRBJ1-4; 7 bases align to TRBD1. The CDR3 sequence is 13 residues long. Losses at the gene ends were 3 bases for V and 7 bases for J; bases not matched to a gene: 5. Germline CDR1 reads GTSNPN; CDR2 reads SVGIG (reference sequence). CDR3: CAWRGRGSEKLFF. The CDR3 nucleotides are TGTGCCTGGAGAGGCAGGGGGAGTGAAAAACTGTTTTTT.

The V and J genes are TRBV28 and TRBJ2-1; 7 nucleotides agree with TRBD2. V shed 5 bases, J shed 6 bases, and the junction held 13 bases outside the gene matches. Germline V gene lookup returns CDR1 MDHEN and CDR2 SYDVKM. The CDR3 runs to 16 residues. In DNA, the CDR3 is TGTGCCAGCAGTCTGAGCGGGGTAGCTGGGCGCAATGAGCAGTTCTTC. It yields the protein CASSLSGVAGRNEQFF.

This clone was seen a handful of times. The V call is TRBV2, the J call TRBJ1-4; no reliable D call. This CDR3 has 14 amino acids. Germline CDR1 is SNHLY and CDR2 is FYNNEI. The ends were cut back, 7 bases at V and 0 bases at J, with 9 bases in the middle. CDR3 loop: CASTYYSTNEKLFF. The CDR3 DNA reads TGTGCCAGCACATACTATTCAACTAATGAAAAACTGTTTTTT. Filled out from reference TRBV2 and TRBJ1-4, the complete variable domain reads EPEVTQTPSHQVTQMGQEVILRCVPISNHLYFYWYRQILGQKVEFLVSFYNNEISEKSEIFDDQFSVERPDGSNFTLKIRSTKLEDSAMYFCASTYYSTNEKLFFGSGTQLSVL.

CDR3 DNA sequence: TGTGCCAGCAGCAAACAAGCGGGAGGGACCGGGGAGCTGTTTTTT. Residues: CASSKQAGGTGELFF. V usage is TRBV7-2 and J usage is TRBJ2-2, with TRBD2 matching 10 bases. The germline gives CDR1 SGHTA, CDR2 FQGNSA. V was clipped by 5 bases and J by 5 bases; unmatched bases: 5. The CDR3 runs to 15 residues.

This clone was picked up many times. The genes are TRBV18 and TRBJ2-3; tentatively, D is TRBD2 (6 bases). The CDR3 spans 13 residues. Germline assignment: CDR1 KGHSH and CDR2 LQKENI. Trimming removed 2 bases at V and 3 bases at J, with 6 bases between. CDR3 nucleotides: TGTGCCAGCTCACCAAGCGGGACAGATACGCAGTATTTT. Translation: CASSPSGTDTQYF.

The chain uses TRBV5-6 and TRBJ2-3, with 8 nucleotides matching TRBD1. CDR3 length equals 14 residues. The ends lost 0 bases at V and 9 bases at J; junction bases unmatched: 6. The germline CDR1 and CDR2 sequences are SGHDT and YYEEEE. CDR3 nucleotides: TGTGCCAGCAGCTTGGGGCAGGGGGCGTACACGCAGTATTTT. As protein: CASSLGQGAYTQYF. Full variable domain (rest looked up from reference TRBV5-6 and TRBJ2-3): DAGVTQSPTHLIKTRGQQVTLRCSPKSGHDTVSWYQQALGQGPQFIFQYYEEEERQRGNFPDRFSGHQFPNYSSELNVNALLLGDSALYLCASSLGQGAYTQYFGPGTRLTVL.

This clone was recorded a few times. The chain couples TRBV19 to TRBJ1-5; no definite D call. The V gene lost 8 bases and the J gene lost 5 bases, with 10 bases spanning the gap. Germline V gives CDR1 LNHDA, CDR2 SQIVND (reference sequence). The CDR3 runs to 12 residues. The CDR3 DNA reads as TGTGCCAGTGGGTTTATAGATCAGCCCCAGCATTTT. Its protein is CASGFIDQPQHF.